The entry that follows covers one T cell receptor (beta chain) sequence. At least ten counts were recorded for this clonotype. Which antigen it targets is not known. The record has no base qualities; no much larger clone is one base away. The sample comes from a study of neurological immune-mediated disorders (dated by TCRdb to between 2017 and 2020). Study-level background: The study compared peripheral blood TCR-beta repertoires of HTLV-I-associated myelopathy (HAM/TSP) patients, multiple sclerosis patients and healthy controls using UMI-based sequencing. The 95 to 110 TCR-beta libraries covered PBMC samples along with longitudinal samples, technical triplicates, and paired sorted CD4+ and CD8+ T-cell subsets. Longitudinal HAM/TSP and healthy donors were sampled at 3 time-points each (about 3-40 month intervals). The cohort included 68 subjects: around 15 with HAM/TSP, about 35 with multiple sclerosis, and around 20 healthy controls.

cDNA was synthesized by template-switch 5'RACE using a primer carrying a 10-nucleotide random unique molecular identifier by which each TCR transcript was tagged. Every sequencing run covered 15-18 subjects and yielded more than 170 million TCR-beta sequences. Total RNA was extracted with the RNeasy kit. Using the KAPA Real-time Library Amplification kit, TCR-beta VDJ regions were amplified with primers for the TCR constant region and the 5'RACE anchor. A first PCR added sample indexes and Illumina adaptors, and a second PCR then raised library yield. After Ampure bead purification, the roughly 650 bp TCR product was size-selected on a 2% E-gel SizeSelection system. Before pooling, library quality was checked on a Bioanalyzer, concentration was measured with Qubit, and libraries were quantified with the Kapa Library Quantification kit. An Illumina HiSeq 2500 was used to sequence the libraries paired-end at 2 x 150 bp. To increase sequence diversity, about 25-31% phiX was spiked into each library pool. Processing in the source paper ran as follows. Quality-filtered reads were processed with the UMI-based MiGEC pipeline, which removed over 80% of raw TCR sequences during error correction. IMGT germline references were used for aligning VDJ genes, and each clonotype was defined as a unique CDR3 amino acid sequence together with its V-J genes. VDJtools evaluated clonal expansion, Shannon diversity and CDR3 relatedness (CalcPairwiseDistances, ClusterSamples); CLCbio workbench built phylogenetic trees. A clone was classed as expanded if it had 8 or more unique UMIs, a cutoff based on coefficient-of-variation modelling across technical triplicates. TCRdb trimmed public reads at Q25 via fastp, called clones via MiXCR and kept in-frame beta chains. Records with the same CDR3 protein are collapsed into one entry carrying the most frequent genes and DNA. The V and J calls were not made by the authors but by TCRdb's processing. In this sample the table shows around 69,000 distinct CDR3 sequences, more than 8.5% of which occur a single time. The ten largest clones take up approximately 9.6% of the sample.

The study at large found these results: No identical CDR3 amino acid sequences were shared among expanded clones across subjects, suggesting private TCR-beta repertoires in all groups. TCR clonal expansion was highest in HAM/TSP patients and lowest in MS patients, with MS patients falling below even healthy controls.

The time point label, as the study defines it: longitudinal time-point 1 (baseline). The healthy controls were volunteers from a blood bank in Maryland, USA. For the unsorted PBMC libraries, 2 million PBMCs were stored in RNAlater at -80 degrees C until RNA extraction and were used to generate the libraries. Peripheral blood underwent Ficoll-Hypaque density gradient centrifugation to isolate PBMCs, which were then cryopreserved in liquid nitrogen. The sample was PBMCs. This TCR came from a man aged 25 to 45 in good health.

DNA sequence: TGTGCCAGCTCCGGACATCACACAGATACGCAGTATTTT. Translated, it gives CASSGHHTDTQYF. The chain couples TRBV18 to TRBJ2-3; possibly the D gene is TRBD1, per 5 matching bases. Based on the germline V gene, the CDR1 and CDR2 sequences are KGHSH and LQKENI. Between the V and J ends, shortened by 6 bases and 2 bases respectively, the junction contains 9 bases. The CDR3 starts with the cysteine, ends with the phenylalanine, and has 13 residues. CDR3 DNA is the only sequence kept; it has 39 bases, read in frame from the first base.